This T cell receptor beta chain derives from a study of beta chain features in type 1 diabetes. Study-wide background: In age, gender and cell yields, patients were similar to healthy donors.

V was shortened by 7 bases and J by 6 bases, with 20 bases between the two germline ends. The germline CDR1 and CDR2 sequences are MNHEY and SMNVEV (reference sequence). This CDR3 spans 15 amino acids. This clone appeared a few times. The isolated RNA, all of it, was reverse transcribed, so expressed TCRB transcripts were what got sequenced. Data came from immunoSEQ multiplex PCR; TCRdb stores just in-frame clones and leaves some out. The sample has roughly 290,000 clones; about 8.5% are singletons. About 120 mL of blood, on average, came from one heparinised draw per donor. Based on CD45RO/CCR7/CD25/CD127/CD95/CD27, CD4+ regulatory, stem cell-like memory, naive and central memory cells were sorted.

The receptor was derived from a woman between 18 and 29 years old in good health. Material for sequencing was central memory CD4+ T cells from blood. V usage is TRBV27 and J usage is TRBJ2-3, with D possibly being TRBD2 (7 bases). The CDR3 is CASTLGGPALDTQYF. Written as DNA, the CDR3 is TGTGCCAGCACCCTCGGGGGGCCCGCCCTCGATACGCAGTATTTT.